The 27 T cell receptor beta chains reported below all come from one sample, sequenced in a study of shared clonotypes between healthy human individuals. Only in-frame clones appear in the TCRdb table, and some are missing; sequencing was by immunoSEQ multiplex PCR. The table records about 800,000 clones, roughly 96% of them present only once. Terminally differentiated effector memory CD45RA+ cells were left out of the naive CD8 fraction, which was CD45RO-negative and positively selected for CCR7. The sequencing input was naive CD8+ T cells sorted from blood. The origin of the receptors is a man in his thirties or forties in good health.

The rearrangement links TRBV10-1 to TRBJ2-7, with D hard to call. Between the trimmed V and J ends, which lost 0 bases and 4 bases, there was a span of 7 bases. CDR1 is WNHNN and CDR2 is SYGVQD in the germline V gene (reference sequence). The CDR3 runs 13 residues. CDR3 sequence: CASSESSSYEQYF. The DNA of the CDR3 is TGCGCCAGCAGTGAGTCGAGTTCTTACGAGCAGTACTTC.

CDR3 sequence reads: CASSLGSGTEAFF. The CDR3 bases are TGTGCCAGCAGTTTGGGATCCGGGACTGAAGCTTTCTTT. The rearrangement joins TRBV25-1 to TRBJ1-1; no clear D. The CDR3 length is 13 residues. The germline V and J ends were trimmed by 5 bases and 5 bases, with 12 bases remaining between them. Germline values: CDR1 MGHDK, CDR2 SYGVNS.

CDR3 loop: CASSLFSTGVYEQYF. The CDR3 bases are TGTGCCAGCAGCTTATTCTCGACAGGGGTCTACGAGCAGTACTTC. The chain uses TRBV13 and TRBJ2-7, with 8 bases aligning to TRBD1. The germline V gene encodes CDR1 PRHDT and CDR2 FYEKMQ (reference sequence). V gave up 2 bases and J gave up 3 bases; unmatched junction bases: 6. This CDR3 has 15 residues.

The CDR3 region is CASSLAEERETQYF. CDR3 sequence (DNA): TGTGCCAGCAGCTTAGCGGAAGAGCGAGAGACCCAGTACTTC. The gene calls are TRBV7-9 and TRBJ2-5; D is uncertain. Germline-derived CDR1 and CDR2 are SEHNR and FQNEAQ (reference sequence). The V gene lost 0 bases and the J gene lost 4 bases, with 9 bases spanning the gap. The CDR3 totals 14 residues.

For the CDR3, the DNA is TGTGCCAGCTCACCAGAGGCTAGCTCCCAGTTCTTC. As protein: CASSPEASSQFF. The chain uses TRBV18 and TRBJ2-1; D may be TRBD2 (5 bases). The V gene lost 2 bases and the J gene lost 13 bases, with 12 bases spanning the gap. This CDR3 comprises 12 residues. Germline V gene data show CDR1 as KGHSH and CDR2 as LQKENI.

Concerning this clone: In the same sample, other DNA sequences code for this CDR3. The rearrangement uses TRBV18 and TRBJ2-3, with D uncertain. With 0 bases removed from V and 3 bases from J, the gap between germline ends came to 7 bases. CDR3 length equals 14 residues. Germline V lookup: CDR1 KGHSH, CDR2 LQKENI. CDR3 bases: TGTGCCAGCTCACCACCTGCCAGTACAGATACGCAGTATTTT. It encodes CASSPPASTDTQYF.

This clone is a singleton in its sample. V is TRBV7-2 and J is TRBJ1-2; D perhaps matches TRBD1 (6 bases). The CDR3 length is 12 residues. The V end was cut by 5 bases, the J end by 6 bases, with 10 bases between. Germline CDR1 reads SGHTA; CDR2 reads FQGNSA. As DNA, the CDR3 is TGTGCCAGCAGCCCACAGGGCCATGGCTACACCTTC. Protein: CASSPQGHGYTF.

This clone came up once. The chain links TRBV11-2 to TRBJ2-7; no reliable D call. Germline V gives CDR1 SGHAT, CDR2 FQNNGV. CDR3 size: 13 residues. The V gene lost 0 bases and the J gene lost 2 bases, with 5 bases spanning the gap. CDR3: CASSLEGTYEQYF. The CDR3 DNA reads TGTGCCAGCAGCTTAGAAGGCACCTACGAGCAGTACTTC.

The chain couples TRBV18 to TRBJ2-3; 7 bases agree with TRBD1. Germline V gives CDR1 KGHSH, CDR2 LQKENI. J lost 3 bases, V lost 2 bases, and 5 bases had no gene match. There are 15 residues in the CDR3. Written as DNA, the CDR3 is TGTGCCAGCTCACCAATGGACAGGCCGACAGATACGCAGTATTTT. Translation gives CASSPMDRPTDTQYF.

Here the CDR3 reads CAVDAGLHEQYF. Here the CDR3 DNA reads TGTGCCGTTGACGCAGGGCTGCACGAGCAGTACTTC. The rearrangement links TRBV19 to TRBJ2-7; tentative D call: TRBD1 (5 bases). Trimming left V 11 bases short and J 5 bases short, with 16 bases between. The CDR3 is 12 amino acids. In germline, CDR1 is LNHDA, CDR2 SQIVND (reference sequence).

The chain has TRBV4-3 and TRBJ1-1; no reliable D call. This CDR3 region has 15 residues. V lost 1 base, J lost 3 bases, and 12 bases lay in between. Germline V lookup: CDR1 LGHNA, CDR2 YSLEER. The chain's CDR3 is CASSQGVRVYTEAFF. For the CDR3, the DNA is TGCGCCAGCAGCCAAGGGGTGCGGGTTTACACTGAAGCTTTCTTT.

This chain joins TRBV29-1 and TRBJ1-5; tentative D call: TRBD1 (5 bases). V lost 6 bases and J 7 bases, leaving 13 bases between the germline ends. This CDR3 comprises 12 residues. Germline CDR1 reads SQVTM; CDR2 reads ANQGSEA. The CDR3 protein is CSVGGGRQPQHF. The CDR3 DNA is TGCAGCGTGGGGGGGGGTAGGCAGCCCCAGCATTTT.

V is TRBV18 and J is TRBJ1-1, with D unclear. The CDR3 consists of 15 residues. Trimming pared 3 bases from V and 2 bases from J, leaving 13 bases between. Germline V gene sequence: CDR1 KGHSH, CDR2 LQKENI. The CDR3 reads CASSPSRTGNTEAFF. The CDR3 coding sequence is TGTGCCAGCTCACCGTCAAGGACGGGAAACACTGAAGCTTTCTTT.

V gene TRBV7-8 combines with J gene TRBJ2-1; 9 bases align to TRBD2. The CDR3 spans 12 residues. Trimming cost V 10 bases and J 8 bases; bases outside gene matches: 6. Germline-derived CDR1 and CDR2 are SGHVS and FQNEAQ. CDR3 residues: CATAGGPDEQFF. In DNA, the CDR3 is TGTGCCACGGCGGGAGGGCCGGATGAGCAGTTCTTC. The full variable domain, its missing parts supplied by reference TRBV7-8 and TRBJ2-1, is GAGVSQSPRYKVAKRGQDVALRCDPISGHVSLFWYQQALGQGPEFLTYFQNEAQLDKSGLPSDRFFAERPEGSVSTLKIQRTQQEDSAVYLCATAGGPDEQFFGPGTRLTVL.

The V gene is TRBV7-9, the J gene TRBJ1-1; D not certain. The germline V and J ends were trimmed by 1 base and 10 bases, with 16 bases remaining between them. This CDR3 has 14 residues. CDR1 is SEHNR and CDR2 is FQNEAQ in the germline V gene (reference sequence). The CDR3 loop reads CASSLVVSANGAFF. Written as DNA, the CDR3 is TGTGCCAGCAGCTTAGTCGTTTCGGCTAATGGAGCTTTCTTT.

The table lists this clone with a count of one. The chain recombines TRBV27 with TRBJ2-1; 14 bases agree with TRBD2. The CDR3 is 15 residues long. Germline V CDR1 and CDR2: MNHEY, SMNVEV (reference sequence). V lost 5 bases, J lost 8 bases, and 5 bases stayed unmatched. The CDR3 nucleotides read TGTGCCAGCAGTCTCACGGGACTAGCGGGAGATGAGCAGTTCTTC. Encoded protein: CASSLTGLAGDEQFF.

The CDR3 nucleotides are TGTGCCAGCTCGGCCACCGGGACAGTTATCCCCGGCTACACCTTC. Amino acid sequence: CASSATGTVIPGYTF. The rearrangement uses TRBV28 and TRBJ1-2; 7 nucleotides agree with TRBD1. In germline, CDR1 is MDHEN, CDR2 SYDVKM. The V gene end was trimmed by 8 bases and the J gene end by 8 bases; junction bases not matched to a gene: 17. The CDR3 sequence is 15 residues long.

The chain links TRBV27 to TRBJ2-5, with D perhaps matching TRBD2 (5 bases). The CDR3 runs 18 residues. Germline V CDR1 and CDR2: MNHEY, SMNVEV (reference sequence). V lost 5 bases to trimming and J lost 9 bases, with 31 bases between them. The CDR3 sequence: CASSPRPPSTPLPGAQYF. The CDR3 DNA reads TGTGCCAGCAGTCCACGACCCCCATCGACTCCCCTCCCCGGGGCCCAGTACTTC.

The J gene is TRBJ2-1, the V gene TRBV29-1; no clear D. Trimming left V 4 bases short and J 7 bases short, with 5 bases between. The CDR3 runs 10 residues. Germline CDR1 is SQVTM and CDR2 is ANQGSEA. As DNA, the CDR3 is TGCAGCGTTGGGGTGAATGAGCAGTTCTTC. Translating it yields CSVGVNEQFF.

The J gene is TRBJ2-7, the V gene TRBV7-8, with D unclear. This CDR3 contains 13 residues. The ends were cut back, 4 bases at V and 3 bases at J, with 10 bases in the middle. In germline, CDR1 is SGHVS, CDR2 FQNEAQ. The CDR3 region is CASSSRPVYEQYF. CDR3 DNA: TGTGCCAGCAGCTCCCGCCCAGTCTACGAGCAGTACTTC.

The genes are TRBV9 and TRBJ2-1; D call uncertain. Germline values: CDR1 SGDLS, CDR2 YYNGEE. Deletions cut 3 bases from V and 8 bases from J, with 9 bases between. The CDR3 runs to 12 residues. CDR3 in DNA: TGTGCCAGCAGCGATCCAACCGATGAGCAGTTCTTC. Its translation: CASSDPTDEQFF.

The chain is built from TRBV28 and TRBJ2-7; TRBD2 aligns across 7 bases. Trimming at V came to 7 bases and at J to 4 bases, leaving 19 bases not matched to a gene. The germline V gene encodes CDR1 MDHEN and CDR2 SYDVKM. This CDR3 region has 17 residues. The CDR3 protein is CASTPNQRTSANYEQYF. Here the CDR3 DNA reads TGTGCCAGCACACCCAATCAAAGAACTAGCGCAAATTACGAGCAGTACTTC.

The chain is built from TRBV4-1 and TRBJ2-7; D might be TRBD1 or TRBD2, each matching 5 bases. V lost 4 bases, J lost 4 bases, and 14 bases lay in between. The length of the CDR3 is 14 residues. Germline assignment: CDR1 MGHRA and CDR2 YSYEKL. The CDR3 region is CASSPNPGPYEQYF. CDR3 sequence (DNA): TGCGCCAGCAGCCCAAATCCGGGACCTTACGAGCAGTACTTC.

The genes are TRBV19 and TRBJ2-7, with 11 nucleotides matching TRBD1. Germline trimming cut 4 bases from V and 5 bases from J; bases unmatched to any gene: 4. Germline V gene lookup returns CDR1 LNHDA and CDR2 SQIVND (reference sequence). The CDR3 extends over 14 amino acids. The CDR3 loop is CASSSRDRGNEQYF. CDR3 in DNA: TGTGCCAGTAGTAGCCGGGACAGGGGGAACGAGCAGTACTTC.

The genes are TRBV28 and TRBJ1-5, with TRBD1 matching over 9 bases. The CDR3 runs to 16 residues. Trimming cost V 4 bases and J 3 bases; bases outside gene matches: 7. The V gene's germline CDR1 is MDHEN and CDR2 SYDVKM. CDR3 bases: TGTGCCAGCAGTTCGGGACAGGGCCGTTACAATCAGCCCCAGCATTTT. The encoded protein is CASSSGQGRYNQPQHF.

The chain employs TRBV7-8 and TRBJ2-4; TRBD2 is a possible D gene (5 bases). The V end lost 3 bases, the J end lost 9 bases, and 12 bases lay between the germline ends. Germline loops: CDR1 SGHVS, CDR2 FQNEAQ. There are 13 residues in the CDR3. The CDR3 reads CASSFGDSGIQYF. The CDR3 DNA follows: TGTGCCAGCAGCTTCGGGGATTCAGGCATTCAGTACTTC.

V and J are TRBV18 and TRBJ1-1, with a tentative D call TRBD1 (6 bases). The V gene's germline CDR1 is KGHSH and CDR2 LQKENI. Trimming shortened V by 4 bases and J by 5 bases, and 11 bases separated the two germline ends. The CDR3 contains 13 residues. This CDR3 reads CASSLGARTEAFF. The CDR3 nucleotides are TGTGCCAGCTCACTGGGGGCGCGTACTGAAGCTTTCTTT.